The next 8 T cell receptor beta chains were all read from a single sample in a study of blood T cell repertoires in COVID-19. The table came from immunoSEQ multiplex PCR; TCRdb's copy has only in-frame clones and leaves some out. The profile covers roughly 320,000 clones, with approximately 85% appearing a single time and 7.2% taken by the ten largest. Sample: peripheral blood. These receptors originate from a human donor in a cohort sampled during active COVID-19.

The chain is built from TRBV6-5 and TRBJ2-5, with D possibly TRBD1 on 5 matching bases. V lost 0 bases to trimming and J lost 7 bases, with 12 bases between them. In germline, CDR1 is MNHEY, CDR2 SVGAGI. The CDR3 has 14 amino acids. For the CDR3, the DNA is TGTGCCAGCAGTTACTCCAGGGCGTCGGGGACCCAGTACTTC. Translation gives CASSYSRASGTQYF.

This rearrangement joins TRBV7-9 to TRBJ2-3; 8 nucleotides match TRBD2. The ends lost 5 bases at V and 1 base at J; junction bases unmatched: 11. The CDR3 loop spans 17 amino acids. Germline V gene sequence: CDR1 SEHNR, CDR2 FQNEAQ (reference sequence). The CDR3, as DNA: TGTGCCAGCAGCCCTCCCTCACTAGCGGCCGGCACAGATACGCAGTATTTT. Translating gives CASSPPSLAAGTDTQYF.

This clone was detected once. V is TRBV19 and J is TRBJ2-1; D is perhaps TRBD2 (5 bases). V shed 4 bases and J shed 6 bases, with 16 bases lying between them. The germline V gene has CDR1 LNHDA and CDR2 SQIVND (reference sequence). The CDR3 extends over 15 amino acids. The CDR3 here is CASSTIARDTNEQFF. DNA for the CDR3: TGTGCCAGTAGTACCATTGCCCGGGATACCAATGAGCAGTTCTTC.

V gene TRBV7-6 combines with J gene TRBJ2-7; D might be TRBD1 (6 bases). This CDR3 contains 14 residues. Germline-derived CDR1 and CDR2 are SGHVS and FNYEAQ. Between the trimmed V and J ends, which lost 1 base and 4 bases, there was a span of 11 bases. The CDR3, as DNA: TGTGCCAGCAGCTTAGTTTTAAGGGGGTACGAGCAGTACTTC. Translating gives CASSLVLRGYEQYF.

V and J are TRBV5-4 and TRBJ1-2; D remains ambiguous. CDR3 length equals 13 residues. Per germline, CDR1 SGHNT and CDR2 YYREEE (reference sequence). V was cut by 4 bases and J by 8 bases, with 15 bases left in between. DNA of the CDR3: TGTGCCAGCAGCCCGGGGAGGGTAGACGGCTACACCTTC. Translated, it gives CASSPGRVDGYTF.

The chain has TRBV25-1 and TRBJ2-7, with TRBD2 matching over 8 bases. This CDR3 is built from 14 residues. The V and J ends lost 5 bases and 1 base, in that order; junction bases with no gene match: 4. CDR1 is MGHDK, CDR2 SYGVNS, per germline. CDR3 sequence reads: CASSQGLASYEQYF. In DNA, the CDR3 is TGTGCCAGCAGTCAAGGACTAGCTTCCTACGAGCAGTACTTC.

CDR3 residues: CASSNPTGVTEAFF. The CDR3 DNA reads TGCGCCAGCAGCAATCCGACAGGGGTTACTGAAGCTTTCTTT. This sequence joins TRBV5-1 and TRBJ1-1; 8 bases fit TRBD1. There are 14 residues in the CDR3. V trimming: 4 bases; J trimming: 5 bases; junction bases outside the gene matches: 7. Germline CDR1 reads SGHRS; CDR2 reads YFSETQ.

The chain joins TRBV18 to TRBJ1-2, with unresolved D. Trimming left V 3 bases short and J 8 bases short, with 10 bases between. Germline CDR1 KGHSH, CDR2 LQKENI. There are 12 residues in the CDR3. Here the CDR3 reads CASSPAVVGYTF. The CDR3 DNA is TGTGCCAGCTCACCGGCAGTTGTGGGCTACACCTTC.